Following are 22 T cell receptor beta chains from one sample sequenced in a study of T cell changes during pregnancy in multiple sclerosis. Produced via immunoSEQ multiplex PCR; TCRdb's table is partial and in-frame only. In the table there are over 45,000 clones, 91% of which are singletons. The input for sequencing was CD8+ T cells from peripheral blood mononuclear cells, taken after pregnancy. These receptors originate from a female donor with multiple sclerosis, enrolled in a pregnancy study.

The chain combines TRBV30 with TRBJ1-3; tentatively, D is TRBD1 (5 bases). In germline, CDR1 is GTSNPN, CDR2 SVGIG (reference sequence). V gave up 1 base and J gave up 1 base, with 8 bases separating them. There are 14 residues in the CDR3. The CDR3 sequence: CAWSATVSGNTIYF. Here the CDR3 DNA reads TGTGCCTGGAGTGCGACAGTATCTGGAAACACCATATATTTT.

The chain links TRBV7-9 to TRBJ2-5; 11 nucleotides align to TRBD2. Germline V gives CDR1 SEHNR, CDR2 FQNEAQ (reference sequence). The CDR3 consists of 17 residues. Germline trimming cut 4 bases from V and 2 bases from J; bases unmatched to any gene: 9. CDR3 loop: CASSSSSGGLLQETQYF. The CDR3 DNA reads TGTGCCAGCAGCTCGTCTAGCGGGGGGCTCTTGCAAGAGACCCAGTACTTC.

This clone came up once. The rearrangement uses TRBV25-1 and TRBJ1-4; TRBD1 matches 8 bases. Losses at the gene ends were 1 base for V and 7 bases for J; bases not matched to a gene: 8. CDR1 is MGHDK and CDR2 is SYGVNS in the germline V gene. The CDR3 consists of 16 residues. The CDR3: CASSEWWTGQGEKLFF. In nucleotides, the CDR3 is TGTGCCAGCAGTGAATGGTGGACAGGGCAGGGTGAAAAACTGTTTTTT.

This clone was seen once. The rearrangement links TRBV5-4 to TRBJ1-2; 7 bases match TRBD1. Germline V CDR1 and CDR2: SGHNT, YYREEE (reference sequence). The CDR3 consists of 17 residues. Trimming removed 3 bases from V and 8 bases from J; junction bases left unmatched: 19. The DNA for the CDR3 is TGTGCCAGCAGCTCTACGGGGTCGACAGGGTCAATGTTCGGCTACACCTTC. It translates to CASSSTGSTGSMFGYTF.

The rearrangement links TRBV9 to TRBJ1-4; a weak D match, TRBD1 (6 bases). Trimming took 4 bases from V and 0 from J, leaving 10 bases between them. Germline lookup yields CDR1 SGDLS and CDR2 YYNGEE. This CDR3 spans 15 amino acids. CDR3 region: CASSPRQATNEKLFF. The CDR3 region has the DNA TGTGCCAGCAGCCCCCGACAGGCAACTAATGAAAAACTGTTTTTT.

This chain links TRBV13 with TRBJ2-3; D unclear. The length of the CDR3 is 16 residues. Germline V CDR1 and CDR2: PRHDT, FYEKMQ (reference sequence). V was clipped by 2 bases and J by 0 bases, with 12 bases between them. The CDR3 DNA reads TGTGCCAGCAGCTTATTCCTACCCACTAGCACAGATACGCAGTATTTT. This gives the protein CASSLFLPTSTDTQYF.

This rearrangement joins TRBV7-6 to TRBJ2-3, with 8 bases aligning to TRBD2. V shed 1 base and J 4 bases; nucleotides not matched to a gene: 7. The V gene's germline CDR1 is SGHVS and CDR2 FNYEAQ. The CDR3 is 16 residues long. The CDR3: CASSLGSGGAADTQYF. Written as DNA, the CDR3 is TGTGCCAGCAGCTTAGGATCGGGGGGGGCCGCAGATACGCAGTATTTT. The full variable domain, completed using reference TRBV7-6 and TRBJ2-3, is GAGVSQSPRYKVTKRGQDVALRCDPISGHVSLYWYRQALGQGPEFLTYFNYEAQQDKSGLPNDRFSAERPEGSISTLTIQRTEQRDSAMYRCASSLGSGGAADTQYFGPGTRLTVL.

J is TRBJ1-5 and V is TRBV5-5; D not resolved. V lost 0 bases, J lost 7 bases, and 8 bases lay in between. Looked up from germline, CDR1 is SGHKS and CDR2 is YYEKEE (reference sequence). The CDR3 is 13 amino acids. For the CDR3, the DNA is TGTGCCAGCAGCTTGGATTCGTCCCAGCCCCAGCATTTT. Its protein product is CASSLDSSQPQHF. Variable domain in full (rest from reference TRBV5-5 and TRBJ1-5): DAGVTQSPTHLIKTRGQQVTLRCSPISGHKSVSWYQQVLGQGPQFIFQYYEKEERGRGNFPDRFSARQFPNYSSELNVNALLLGDSALYLCASSLDSSQPQHFGDGTRLSIL.

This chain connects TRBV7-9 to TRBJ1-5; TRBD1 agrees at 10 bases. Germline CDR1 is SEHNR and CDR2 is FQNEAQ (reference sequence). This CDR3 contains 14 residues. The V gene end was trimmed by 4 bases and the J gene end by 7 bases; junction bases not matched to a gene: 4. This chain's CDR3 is CASSSTGGHQPQHF. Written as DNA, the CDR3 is TGTGCCAGCAGCTCGACAGGGGGCCACCAGCCCCAGCATTTT.

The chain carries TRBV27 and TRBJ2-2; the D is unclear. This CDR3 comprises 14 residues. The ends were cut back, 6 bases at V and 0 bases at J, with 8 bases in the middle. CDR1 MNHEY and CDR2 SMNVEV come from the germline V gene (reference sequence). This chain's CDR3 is CASRAATNTGELFF. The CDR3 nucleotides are TGTGCCAGCAGGGCGGCAACGAACACCGGGGAGCTGTTTTTT.

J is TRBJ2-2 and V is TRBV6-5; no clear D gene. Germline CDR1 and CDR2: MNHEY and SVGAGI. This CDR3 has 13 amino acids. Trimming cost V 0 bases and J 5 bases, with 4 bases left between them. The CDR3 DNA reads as TGTGCCAGCAGTTACTCGAGTACCGGGGAGCTGTTTTTT. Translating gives CASSYSSTGELFF.

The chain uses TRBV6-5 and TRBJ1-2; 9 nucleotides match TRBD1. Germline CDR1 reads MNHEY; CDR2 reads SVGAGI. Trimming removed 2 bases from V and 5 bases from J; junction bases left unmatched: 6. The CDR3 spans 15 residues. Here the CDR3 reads CASSYTGGALYGYTF. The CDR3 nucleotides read TGTGCCAGCAGTTACACAGGGGGCGCTTTGTATGGCTACACCTTC.

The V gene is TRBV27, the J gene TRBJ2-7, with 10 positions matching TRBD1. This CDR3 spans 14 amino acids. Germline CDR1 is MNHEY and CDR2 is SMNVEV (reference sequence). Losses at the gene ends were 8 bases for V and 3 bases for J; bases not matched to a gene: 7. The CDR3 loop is CASAGTGALYEQYF. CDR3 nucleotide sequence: TGTGCCAGCGCCGGGACAGGGGCCCTCTACGAGCAGTACTTC.

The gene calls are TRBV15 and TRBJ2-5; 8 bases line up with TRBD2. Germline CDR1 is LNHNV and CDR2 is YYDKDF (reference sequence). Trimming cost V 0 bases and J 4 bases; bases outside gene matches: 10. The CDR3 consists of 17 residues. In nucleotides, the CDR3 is TGTGCCACCAGCAGAGACCATCCAGCGGGAGTGGGAGAGACCCAGTACTTC. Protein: CATSRDHPAGVGETQYF.

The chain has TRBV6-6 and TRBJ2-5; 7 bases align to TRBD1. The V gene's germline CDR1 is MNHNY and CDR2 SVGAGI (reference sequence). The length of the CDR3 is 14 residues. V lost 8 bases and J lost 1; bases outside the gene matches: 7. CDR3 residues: CASVAGTVQETQYF. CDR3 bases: TGTGCCAGCGTCGCCGGGACAGTCCAAGAGACCCAGTACTTC.

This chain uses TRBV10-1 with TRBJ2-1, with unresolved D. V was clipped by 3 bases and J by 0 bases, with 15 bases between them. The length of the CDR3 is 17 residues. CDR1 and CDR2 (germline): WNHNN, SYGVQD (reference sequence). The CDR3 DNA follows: TGCGCCAGCAGTGATTATATCGTCGAGAGCTCCTACAATGAGCAGTTCTTC. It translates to CASSDYIVESSYNEQFF.

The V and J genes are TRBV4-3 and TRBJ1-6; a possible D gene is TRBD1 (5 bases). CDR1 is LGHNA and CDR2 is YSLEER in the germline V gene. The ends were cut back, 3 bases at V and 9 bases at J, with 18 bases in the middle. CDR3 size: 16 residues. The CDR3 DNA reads TGCGCCAGCAGCCAGTGGGGACTAGTAGTAGGTTCACCCCTCCACTTT. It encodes CASSQWGLVVGSPLHF.

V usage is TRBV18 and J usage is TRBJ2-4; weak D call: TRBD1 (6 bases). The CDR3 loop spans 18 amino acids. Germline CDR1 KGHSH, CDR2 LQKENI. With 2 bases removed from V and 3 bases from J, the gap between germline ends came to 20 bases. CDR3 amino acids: CASSPGDRISGVKNIQYF. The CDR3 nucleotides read TGTGCCAGCTCACCAGGTGACAGGATTTCTGGCGTCAAAAACATTCAGTACTTC.

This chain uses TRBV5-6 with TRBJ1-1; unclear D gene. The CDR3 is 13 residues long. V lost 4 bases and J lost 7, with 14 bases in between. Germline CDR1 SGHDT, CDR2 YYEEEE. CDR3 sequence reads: CASSPEGWVEAFF. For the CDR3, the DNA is TGTGCCAGCAGCCCGGAGGGCTGGGTTGAAGCTTTCTTT.

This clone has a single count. The DNA for the CDR3 is TGTGCCAGCAGCATGCAATGGGGAGGAAACACTGAAGCTTTCTTT. It encodes CASSMQWGGNTEAFF. This rearrangement joins TRBV5-5 to TRBJ1-1; D unclear. Germline V gene data show CDR1 as SGHKS and CDR2 as YYEKEE (reference sequence). The CDR3 contains 15 residues. V lost 4 bases and J lost 2, with 15 bases in between.

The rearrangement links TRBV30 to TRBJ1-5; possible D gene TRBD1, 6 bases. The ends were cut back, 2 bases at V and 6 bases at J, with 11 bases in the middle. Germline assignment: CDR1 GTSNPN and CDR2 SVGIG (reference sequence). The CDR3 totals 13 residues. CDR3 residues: CAWSKGVLQPQHF. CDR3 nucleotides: TGTGCCTGGAGTAAGGGGGTCCTTCAGCCCCAGCATTTT.

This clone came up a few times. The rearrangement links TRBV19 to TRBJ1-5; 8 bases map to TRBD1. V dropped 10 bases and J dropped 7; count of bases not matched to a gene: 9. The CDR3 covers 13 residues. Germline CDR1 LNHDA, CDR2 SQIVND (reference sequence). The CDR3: CATFGQGGQPQHF. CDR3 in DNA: TGTGCCACCTTCGGACAGGGCGGGCAGCCCCAGCATTTT.